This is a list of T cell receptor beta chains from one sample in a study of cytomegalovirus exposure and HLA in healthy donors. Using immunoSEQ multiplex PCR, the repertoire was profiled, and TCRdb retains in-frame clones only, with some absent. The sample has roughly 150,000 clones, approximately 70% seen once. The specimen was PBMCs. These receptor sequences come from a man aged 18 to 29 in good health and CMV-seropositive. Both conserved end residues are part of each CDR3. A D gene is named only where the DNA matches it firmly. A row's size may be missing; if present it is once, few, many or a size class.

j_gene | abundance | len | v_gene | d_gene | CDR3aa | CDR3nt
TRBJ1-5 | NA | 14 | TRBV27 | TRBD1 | CASSFGTENQPQHF | TGTGCCAGCAGTTTTGGGACAGAAAATCAGCCCCAGCATTTT
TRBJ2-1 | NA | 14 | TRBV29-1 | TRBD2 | CSVEVREGRNEQFF | TGCAGCGTTGAAGTCCGGGAGGGCCGTAATGAGCAGTTCTTC
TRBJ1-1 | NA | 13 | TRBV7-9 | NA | CASSQRQDTEAFF | TGTGCCAGCAGCCAGAGACAGGACACTGAAGCTTTCTTT
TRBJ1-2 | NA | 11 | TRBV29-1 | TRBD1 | CSVGDREGYTF | TGCAGCGTCGGGGACAGGGAGGGCTACACCTTC
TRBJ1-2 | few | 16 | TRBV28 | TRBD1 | CASSPFRDRANYGYTF | TGTGCCAGCAGCCCTTTCCGGGACAGGGCTAACTATGGCTACACCTTC
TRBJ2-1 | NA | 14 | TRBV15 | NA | CATGRLLTYNEQFF | TGTGCCACCGGCCGACTACTCACCTACAATGAGCAGTTCTTC
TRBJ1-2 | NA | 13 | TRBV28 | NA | CASSSTEFYGYTF | TGTGCCAGCAGTTCGACAGAATTTTATGGCTACACCTTC
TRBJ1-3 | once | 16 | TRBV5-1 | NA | CASSSGTPNSGNTIYF | TGCGCCAGCAGCTCCGGGACACCGAACTCTGGAAACACCATATATTTT
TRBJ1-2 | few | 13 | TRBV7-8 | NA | CASSSGSAYGYTF | TGTGCCAGCAGCTCAGGGTCGGCCTATGGCTACACCTTC
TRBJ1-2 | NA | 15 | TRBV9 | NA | CASSVGGRTGGGYTF | TGTGCCAGCAGCGTAGGTGGCAGGACGGGGGGAGGCTACACCTTC
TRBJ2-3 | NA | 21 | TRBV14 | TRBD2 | CASSPTGSYFSGTPSTDTQYF | TGTGCCAGCAGCCCCACGGGATCGTACTTTAGCGGGACTCCTAGCACAGATACGCAGTATTTT
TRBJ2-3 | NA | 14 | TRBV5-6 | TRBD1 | CASSSDRGADTQYF | TGTGCCAGCAGCTCCGACAGGGGGGCAGATACGCAGTATTTT
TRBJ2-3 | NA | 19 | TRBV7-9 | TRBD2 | CASSLLSGALISSTDTQYF | TGTGCCAGCAGCTTACTTAGCGGGGCCCTTATATCTAGCACAGATACGCAGTATTTT
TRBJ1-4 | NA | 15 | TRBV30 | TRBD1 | CAWKVRGRVNEKLFF | TGTGCCTGGAAGGTCAGGGGGCGCGTTAATGAAAAACTGTTTTTT
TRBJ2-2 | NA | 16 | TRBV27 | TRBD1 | CASSDYQGANTGELFF | TGTGCCAGCAGTGACTATCAGGGGGCGAACACCGGGGAGCTGTTTTTT
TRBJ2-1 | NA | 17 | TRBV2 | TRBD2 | CASSASRLAGGYNEQFF | TGTGCCAGCAGCGCCAGCAGACTAGCGGGGGGCTACAATGAGCAGTTCTTC
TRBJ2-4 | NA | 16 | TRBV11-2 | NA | CASSFRGIGSGDIQYF | TGTGCCAGCAGCTTTCGGGGTATCGGGAGCGGAGACATTCAGTACTTC
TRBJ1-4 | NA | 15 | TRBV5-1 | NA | CASSLAQGGSEKLFF | TGCGCCAGCAGCTTGGCCCAGGGCGGAAGTGAAAAACTGTTTTTT
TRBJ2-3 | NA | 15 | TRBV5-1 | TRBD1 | CASSLQGASTDTQYF | TGCGCCAGCAGCTTACAGGGGGCTAGCACAGATACGCAGTATTTT
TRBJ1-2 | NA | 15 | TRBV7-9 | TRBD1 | CASSVSGTGGYGYTF | TGTGCCAGCAGCGTATCCGGGACAGGGGGCTATGGCTACACCTTC
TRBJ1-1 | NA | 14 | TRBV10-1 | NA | CASSDSAPGGGAFF | TGCGCCAGCAGTGATTCCGCTCCTGGCGGAGGGGCTTTCTTT
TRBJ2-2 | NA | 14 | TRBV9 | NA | CASSVQGLGGELFF | TGTGCCAGCAGCGTACAGGGGTTAGGCGGGGAGCTGTTTTTT
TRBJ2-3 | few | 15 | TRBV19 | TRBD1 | CASSMWDRGTDTQYF | TGTGCCAGTAGTATGTGGGACAGGGGAACCGATACGCAGTATTTT
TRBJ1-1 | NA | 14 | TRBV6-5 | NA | CASSLGSGNTEAFF | TGTGCCAGCAGTTTAGGCTCGGGGAACACTGAAGCTTTCTTT
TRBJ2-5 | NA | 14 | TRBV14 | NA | CASSQDQVLRTQYF | TGTGCCAGCAGCCAAGATCAGGTATTGCGGACCCAGTACTTC
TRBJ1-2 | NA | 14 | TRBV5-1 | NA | CASSLEALNYGYTF | TGCGCCAGCAGCTTGGAAGCCCTAAACTATGGCTACACCTTC
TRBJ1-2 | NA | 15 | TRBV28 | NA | CASSFIRTRDYGYTF | TGTGCCAGCAGTTTTATAAGAACCCGAGACTATGGCTACACCTTC
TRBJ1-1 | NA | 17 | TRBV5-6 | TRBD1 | CASSLDGQGAPNTEAFF | TGTGCCAGCAGCTTGGACGGGCAGGGGGCCCCGAACACTGAAGCTTTCTTT
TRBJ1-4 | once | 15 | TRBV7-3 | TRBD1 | CASSATGTEDEKLFF | TGTGCCAGCAGCGCAACCGGGACAGAAGATGAAAAACTGTTTTTT
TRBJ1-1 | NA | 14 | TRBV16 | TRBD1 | CASSLTGGRPGAFF | TGTGCCAGCAGCCTTACAGGGGGCCGTCCTGGAGCTTTCTTT
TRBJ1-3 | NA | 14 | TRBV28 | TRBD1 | CASSYRGLGNTIYF | TGTGCCAGCAGCTACAGGGGGCTGGGAAACACCATATATTTT
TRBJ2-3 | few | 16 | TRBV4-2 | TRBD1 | CASSHGQGEGTDTQYF | TGTGCCAGCAGCCATGGACAGGGCGAGGGCACAGATACGCAGTATTTT
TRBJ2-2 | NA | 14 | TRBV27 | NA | CASSLRDIPGELFF | TGTGCCAGCAGTTTAAGGGACATACCCGGGGAGCTGTTTTTT
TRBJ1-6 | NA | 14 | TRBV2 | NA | CASCTDSRNSPLHF | TGTGCCAGTTGCACCGACAGCCGTAATTCACCCCTCCACTTT
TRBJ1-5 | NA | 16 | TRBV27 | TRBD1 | CASSPFWTGGNQPQHF | TGTGCCAGCAGCCCCTTCTGGACAGGAGGCAATCAGCCCCAGCATTTT
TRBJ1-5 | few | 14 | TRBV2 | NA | CASSAYRDGQPQHF | TGTGCCAGCAGTGCCTACAGGGATGGTCAGCCCCAGCATTTT
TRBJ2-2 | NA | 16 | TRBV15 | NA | CATLTRAGANTGELFF | TGTGCCACTCTAACGCGGGCCGGGGCGAACACCGGGGAGCTGTTTTTT
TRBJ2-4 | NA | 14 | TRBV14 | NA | CASSQDLAKNIQYF | TGTGCCAGCAGCCAAGATCTAGCCAAAAACATTCAGTACTTC
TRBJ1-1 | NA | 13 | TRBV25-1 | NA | CASSETANTEAFF | TGTGCCAGCAGTGAGACAGCGAACACTGAAGCTTTCTTT
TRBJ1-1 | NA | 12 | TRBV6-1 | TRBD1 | CASSEGGFEAFF | TGTGCCAGCAGCGAAGGGGGCTTTGAAGCTTTCTTT
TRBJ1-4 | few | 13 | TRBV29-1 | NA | CSATGLANEKLFF | TGCAGCGCTACAGGGTTAGCTAATGAAAAACTGTTTTTT
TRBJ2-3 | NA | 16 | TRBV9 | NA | CASSVTGGSQGDTQYF | TGTGCCAGCAGCGTAACGGGGGGCTCCCAGGGAGATACGCAGTATTTT
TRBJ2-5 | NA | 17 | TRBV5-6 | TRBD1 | CASTPITTGQGAETQYF | TGTGCCAGCACCCCTATCACAACGGGACAGGGAGCAGAGACCCAGTACTTC
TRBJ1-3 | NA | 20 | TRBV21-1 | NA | CASSPPTDKGFSSSGNTIYF | TGTGCCAGCAGCCCCCCCACGGACAAGGGGTTCTCGTCCTCTGGAAACACCATATATTTT
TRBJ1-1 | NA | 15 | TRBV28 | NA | CASSLAEAVNTEAFF | TGTGCCAGCAGTTTAGCAGAGGCGGTGAACACTGAAGCTTTCTTT
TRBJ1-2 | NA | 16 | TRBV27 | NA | CASRSISSGADYGYTF | TGTGCCAGCAGAAGCATCTCCTCTGGGGCAGACTATGGCTACACCTTC
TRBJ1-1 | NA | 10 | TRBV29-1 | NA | CSAGNTEAFF | TGCAGCGCGGGAAACACTGAAGCTTTCTTT
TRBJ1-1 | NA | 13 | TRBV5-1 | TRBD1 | CASQWTGNTEAFF | TGCGCCAGTCAGTGGACAGGTAACACTGAAGCTTTCTTT
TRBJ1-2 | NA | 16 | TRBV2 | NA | CASSVFTGKANYGYTF | TGTGCCAGCAGCGTATTCACAGGGAAAGCTAACTATGGCTACACCTTC
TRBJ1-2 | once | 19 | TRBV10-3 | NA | CAISESWSLDSRGNYGYTF | TGTGCCATCAGTGAGTCATGGAGTTTGGACTCCCGGGGTAACTATGGCTACACCTTC
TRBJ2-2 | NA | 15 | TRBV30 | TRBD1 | CAWRGQGAGTGELFF | TGTGCCTGGAGGGGTCAGGGGGCAGGAACCGGGGAGCTGTTTTTT
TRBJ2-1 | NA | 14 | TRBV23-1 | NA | CASSHRGANNEQFF | TGCGCCAGCAGTCATCGGGGGGCTAACAATGAGCAGTTCTTC
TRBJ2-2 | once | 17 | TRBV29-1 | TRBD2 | CSVAPGLAGVGTGELFF | TGCAGCGTAGCGCCGGGACTAGCGGGGGTCGGCACCGGGGAGCTGTTTTTT
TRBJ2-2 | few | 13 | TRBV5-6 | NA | CASSLYYTGELFF | TGTGCCAGCAGCTTATACTACACCGGGGAGCTGTTTTTT
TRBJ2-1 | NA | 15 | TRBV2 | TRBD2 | CASSLASGSYNEQFF | TGTGCCAGCAGTCTAGCTAGCGGCTCCTACAATGAGCAGTTCTTC
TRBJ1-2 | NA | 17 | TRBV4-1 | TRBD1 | CASSPRYGQGQHYGYTF | TGCGCCAGCAGCCCTCGCTACGGACAGGGTCAACACTATGGCTACACCTTC
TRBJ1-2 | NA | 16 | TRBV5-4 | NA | CASSLDGGGLNYGYTF | TGTGCCAGCAGCCTTGACGGCGGCGGACTTAACTATGGCTACACCTTC
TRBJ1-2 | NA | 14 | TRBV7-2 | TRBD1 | CASRDRGENYGYTF | TGTGCCAGCAGGGACAGGGGCGAAAACTATGGCTACACCTTC
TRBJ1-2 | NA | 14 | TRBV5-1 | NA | CASSSWTVGVGYTF | TGCGCCAGCAGCTCCTGGACAGTAGGGGTCGGCTACACCTTC
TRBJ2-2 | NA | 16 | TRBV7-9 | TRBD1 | CASSPLGQDYTGELFF | TGTGCCAGCAGCCCCTTGGGACAGGACTACACCGGGGAGCTGTTTTTT